These 25 T cell receptor beta chains share one sample of origin, sequenced in a study of blood T cell repertoires in COVID-19. Generated by immunoSEQ multiplex PCR, the TCRdb table keeps only in-frame clones and is missing some. The data show some 150,000 clones, 89% seen once. Sequencing was done on a sample of peripheral blood. The receptors derive from a human donor in a cohort sampled during active COVID-19.

This clone appeared a few times. V gene TRBV2 combines with J gene TRBJ2-2; 7 bases are shared with TRBD1. The CDR3 runs to 16 residues. Trimming took 2 bases from V and 1 from J; bases not matched to a gene: 4. CDR1 SNHLY and CDR2 FYNNEI come from the germline V gene. The CDR3 here is CASSEQGTVNTGELFF. In DNA, the CDR3 is TGTGCCAGCAGTGAACAGGGGACAGTGAACACCGGGGAGCTGTTTTTT.

This clone came up a few times. This rearrangement joins TRBV7-9 to TRBJ1-5, with a weak D call TRBD1 (5 bases). The CDR3 covers 13 residues. Germline values: CDR1 SEHNR, CDR2 FQNEAQ (reference sequence). The ends were cut back, 11 bases at V and 1 base at J, with 12 bases in the middle. CDR3 region: CARTRVSNQPQHF. DNA of the CDR3: TGTGCCCGGACAAGGGTCAGCAATCAGCCCCAGCATTTT. The whole variable domain, filled in from reference TRBV7-9 and TRBJ1-5, reads DTGVSQNPRHKITKRGQNVTFRCDPISEHNRLYWYRQTLGQGPEFLTYFQNEAQLEKSRLLSDRFSAERPKGSFSTLEIQRTEQGDSAMYLCARTRVSNQPQHFGDGTRLSIL.

The rearrangement joins TRBV5-1 to TRBJ1-4; D uncertain. The ends were cut back, 4 bases at V and 7 bases at J, with 11 bases in the middle. This CDR3 is built from 13 residues. Germline lookup yields CDR1 SGHRS and CDR2 YFSETQ. The CDR3 bases are TGCGCCAGCAGCCAGGTGACAAGTGAAAAACTGTTTTTT. This encodes CASSQVTSEKLFF.

The chain couples TRBV18 to TRBJ2-7; 9 bases fit TRBD2. Germline V gene data show CDR1 as KGHSH and CDR2 as LQKENI. The V gene end was trimmed by 10 bases and the J gene end by 5 bases; junction bases not matched to a gene: 9. The CDR3 length is 13 residues. This CDR3 reads CATRGGGNDEQYF. The CDR3 coding sequence is TGTGCCACCCGCGGGGGGGGGAACGACGAGCAGTACTTC.

V is TRBV18 and J is TRBJ1-1; TRBD1 agrees at 10 bases. V lost 3 bases to trimming and J lost 3 bases; unmatched junction nucleotides: 1. The CDR3 has 14 amino acids. CDR1 is KGHSH, CDR2 LQKENI, per germline. CDR3 sequence: CASSPGTGDTEAFF. In DNA form, the CDR3 reads TGTGCCAGCTCACCCGGGACAGGGGACACTGAAGCTTTCTTT.

The V and J genes are TRBV4-1 and TRBJ2-5, with TRBD2 matching 7 bases. The CDR3 extends over 14 amino acids. Per the germline V gene, CDR1 is MGHRA and CDR2 is YSYEKL. Losses at the gene ends were 1 base for V and 2 bases for J; bases not matched to a gene: 1. This CDR3 reads CASSQVGGQETQYF. In nucleotides, the CDR3 is TGCGCCAGCAGCCAAGTGGGGGGGCAAGAGACCCAGTACTTC.

The V and J genes are TRBV7-2 and TRBJ2-3, with D hard to call. Between the trimmed V and J ends, which lost 2 bases and 4 bases, there was a span of 13 bases. The CDR3 is made up of 15 amino acids. The germline V gene encodes CDR1 SGHTA and CDR2 FQGNSA. The CDR3, as DNA: TGTGCCAGCAGCTTAATGGCGGCTCGGGCAGATACGCAGTATTTT. The encoded protein is CASSLMAARADTQYF. The full variable domain, in which reference TRBV7-2 and TRBJ2-3 provide the parts outside the CDR3, is GAGVSQSPSNKVTEKGKDVELRCDPISGHTALYWYRQSLGQGLEFLIYFQGNSAPDKSGLPSDRFSAERTGGSVSTLTIQRTQQEDSAVYLCASSLMAARADTQYFGPGTRLTVL.

In nucleotides, the CDR3 is TGTGCCAGCCGACAGGGCTTAGCAACTAATGAAAAACTGTTTTTT. It encodes CASRQGLATNEKLFF. This rearrangement joins TRBV19 to TRBJ1-4; 7 bases line up with TRBD1. J lost 0 bases, V lost 9 bases, and 7 bases had no gene match. The CDR3 sequence is 15 residues long. The germline gives CDR1 LNHDA, CDR2 SQIVND (reference sequence).

This chain joins TRBV29-1 and TRBJ1-2; 11 bases fit TRBD1. The ends lost 7 bases at V and 6 bases at J; junction bases unmatched: 7. CDR3 size: 13 residues. Germline V gives CDR1 SQVTM, CDR2 ANQGSEA. The CDR3 region is CSAWTGGIDGYTF. The DNA of the CDR3 is TGCAGCGCCTGGACAGGGGGCATCGATGGCTACACCTTC.

This sequence joins TRBV24-1 and TRBJ2-1; D possibly corresponds to TRBD1 (5 bases). The germline gives CDR1 KGHDR, CDR2 SFDVKD. Trimming removed 2 bases from V and 7 bases from J, with 5 bases in between. The CDR3 totals 12 residues. The CDR3: CATSDYRNEQFF. CDR3 nucleotides: TGTGCCACCAGTGATTACAGGAATGAGCAGTTCTTC.

This sequence joins TRBV19 and TRBJ1-4, with TRBD1 matching over 9 bases. Germline V lookup: CDR1 LNHDA, CDR2 SQIVND (reference sequence). With 1 base clipped from V and 8 bases from J, the junction kept 2 bases outside the gene matches. The CDR3 totals 14 residues. CDR3 nucleotide sequence: TGTGCCAGTAGTATAGGAACAGGGGGCGAAAAACTGTTTTTT. Its translation is CASSIGTGGEKLFF.

J is TRBJ2-7 and V is TRBV20-1; 8 bases fit TRBD2. CDR3 length: 14 residues. Germline V CDR1 and CDR2: DFQATT, SNEGSKA (reference sequence). With 3 bases clipped from V and 2 bases from J, the junction kept 6 bases outside the gene matches. The chain's CDR3 is CSASTGGVAYEQYF. DNA for the CDR3: TGCAGTGCTAGTACCGGGGGGGTGGCCTACGAGCAGTACTTC.

This chain joins TRBV5-1 and TRBJ2-1; 7 bases are a match to TRBD1. Trimming at V came to 6 bases and at J to 3 bases, leaving 6 bases not matched to a gene. The CDR3 is made up of 14 amino acids. CDR1 and CDR2 from the germline V gene are SGHRS and YFSETQ. The DNA for the CDR3 is TGCGCCAGCACAGTGACAGGGTACTACAATGAGCAGTTCTTC. Residues: CASTVTGYYNEQFF.

V usage is TRBV2 and J usage is TRBJ1-2; unclear D gene. V lost 4 bases and J 5 bases, leaving 8 bases between the germline ends. Germline CDR1 SNHLY, CDR2 FYNNEI. The length of the CDR3 is 12 residues. CDR3 sequence reads: CASSATRYGYTF. The DNA of the CDR3 is TGTGCCAGCAGTGCAACTAGGTATGGCTACACCTTC.

This clone showed up just a few times. The chain combines TRBV18 with TRBJ1-1; the match to TRBD1 covers 8 bases. Germline trimming cut 6 bases from V and 1 base from J; bases unmatched to any gene: 13. This CDR3 region has 17 residues. Germline assignment: CDR1 KGHSH and CDR2 LQKENI. CDR3 DNA: TGTGCCAGCTCTTCATCCGACGACAGGGGCCCGAACACTGAAGCTTTCTTT. Its translation is CASSSSDDRGPNTEAFF.

The V gene is TRBV5-5, the J gene TRBJ1-6; possible D gene TRBD1, 5 bases. Germline assignment: CDR1 SGHKS and CDR2 YYEKEE (reference sequence). This CDR3 region has 15 residues. V was shortened by 4 bases and J by 8 bases, with 16 bases between the two germline ends. DNA for the CDR3: TGTGCCAGCAGCGCTGTCGGGGGACGAGATTCACCCCTCCACTTT. Translation gives CASSAVGGRDSPLHF.

The chain is built from TRBV4-3 and TRBJ2-5; a weak D match, TRBD2 (6 bases). Germline loops: CDR1 LGHNA, CDR2 YSLEER. There are 15 residues in the CDR3. The V end was cut by 0 bases, the J end by 4 bases, with 12 bases between. The CDR3 spells CASSQDPSVRETQYF. The DNA of the CDR3 is TGCGCCAGCAGCCAAGACCCTAGCGTGCGAGAGACCCAGTACTTC.

The chain couples TRBV4-1 to TRBJ1-2; D remains unclear. Germline V lookup: CDR1 MGHRA, CDR2 YSYEKL. Between the trimmed V and J ends, which lost 4 bases and 8 bases, there was a span of 17 bases. The CDR3 length is 14 residues. The CDR3 protein is CASSPGLTGWGYTF. The CDR3 bases are TGCGCCAGCAGCCCCGGGTTGACTGGCTGGGGCTACACCTTC.

The V and J genes are TRBV7-3 and TRBJ1-2; D may be TRBD1 (5 bases). The CDR3 has 12 residues. V lost 5 bases to trimming and J lost 8 bases, with 12 bases between them. Per germline, CDR1 SGHTA and CDR2 FQGTGA. The DNA for the CDR3 is TGTGCCAGCAGCCTGGCGGGGGAAGGCTACACCTTC. This encodes CASSLAGEGYTF.

V usage is TRBV6-2 or TRBV6-3 and J usage is TRBJ2-5; 8 nucleotides agree with TRBD2. CDR1 is MNHEY, CDR2 SVGEGT, per germline. This CDR3 comprises 16 residues. The J segment lost 5 bases and the V segment lost 5 bases, leaving 13 bases of the junction unmatched. The CDR3 region is CASSPIPKRGWETQYF. The CDR3 DNA follows: TGTGCCAGCAGTCCCATCCCGAAGCGGGGGTGGGAGACCCAGTACTTC.

V gene TRBV30 combines with J gene TRBJ2-3, with 8 bases identical to TRBD2. CDR1 is GTSNPN and CDR2 is SVGIG in the germline V gene (reference sequence). The CDR3 length is 15 residues. V was pared by 0 bases and J by 5 bases, with 7 bases of the junction left unmatched. CDR3 DNA sequence: TGTGCCTGGAGTGTAATTAGCGGGGTGGGAGATACGCAGTATTTT. Its protein product is CAWSVISGVGDTQYF.

The V and J genes are TRBV5-1 and TRBJ1-6, with a weak D call TRBD1 (6 bases). The CDR3 runs to 18 residues. V was cut by 1 base and J by 7 bases, with 21 bases left in between. Germline CDR1 is SGHRS and CDR2 is YFSETQ. The CDR3 DNA is TGCGCCAGCAGCTTGTTGGGGGACCCGACAGGCATAAATTCACCCCTCCACTTT. Its protein product is CASSLLGDPTGINSPLHF.

This sequence joins TRBV23-1 and TRBJ2-5; possible D gene TRBD2, 6 bases. TRBV23-1 is identified as an open reading frame with a role that is uncertain. The CDR3 totals 15 residues. V lost 0 bases, J lost 1 base, and 9 bases lay in between. This chain's CDR3 is CASSQSAGFQETQYF. As DNA, the CDR3 is TGCGCCAGCAGTCAATCTGCGGGATTCCAAGAGACCCAGTACTTC.

The table lists this clone with a count of one. This chain connects TRBV7-9 to TRBJ2-1, with TRBD2 matching over 9 bases. CDR1 SEHNR and CDR2 FQNEAQ come from the germline V gene (reference sequence). The J segment lost 7 bases and the V segment lost 4 bases, leaving 8 bases of the junction unmatched. The CDR3 loop spans 15 amino acids. CDR3 DNA: TGTGCCAGCAGCTGGCGTAGCGGGGGAGGGAATGAGCAGTTCTTC. Encoded protein: CASSWRSGGGNEQFF.

The chain employs TRBV7-2 and TRBJ1-2; 8 bases match TRBD1. Germline V gene data show CDR1 as SGHTA and CDR2 as FQGNSA. CDR3 size: 14 residues. V gave up 5 bases and J gave up 2 bases; unmatched junction bases: 4. CDR3 amino acids: CASSLDRVNYGYTF. Here the CDR3 DNA reads TGTGCCAGCAGCCTGGACAGGGTGAACTATGGCTACACCTTC.